This TCR beta chain was identified in a study of radiation and T cells in renal cell carcinoma. The wider study: Nephrectomy followed 15 Gy stereotactic body radiation by 4 weeks. Study conclusions and caveats: From baseline, blood top tumor clonotypes peaked at 2 weeks post-radiation.

This clone came up once. Its antigen is undetermined. Time point: blood 2 weeks post-SBRT. Indicated treatment: 15 Gy SBRT to primary tumor, nephrectomy 4 weeks later. Data came from immunoSEQ multiplex PCR; TCRdb stores just in-frame clones and leaves some out. In the table there are some 150,000 clones, approximately 88% of which are singletons. V was trimmed by 3 bases and J by 9 bases, leaving 9 bases between them. CDR1 and CDR2 (germline): SGHTA, FQGNSA. The CDR3 spans 12 residues. V gene TRBV7-2 combines with J gene TRBJ2-1, with a weak D call TRBD1 (5 bases). Sequenced here: blood, sampled from a patient whose treatment included radiotherapy and nephrectomy. The source of this sequence is a woman between 50 and 59 years old with renal cell carcinoma. The CDR3 here is CASSFDQGEQFF. The CDR3 region has the DNA TGTGCCAGCAGCTTTGACCAGGGTGAGCAGTTCTTC. The full variable domain, in which reference TRBV7-2 and TRBJ2-1 provide the parts outside the CDR3, is GAGVSQSPSNKVTEKGKDVELRCDPISGHTALYWYRQSLGQGLEFLIYFQGNSAPDKSGLPSDRFSAERTGGSVSTLTIQRTQQEDSAVYLCASSFDQGEQFFGPGTRLTVL.